This T cell receptor (beta chain) was documented in a study of regulatory T cells in long-lasting Graves disease. Building of the TCR beta libraries involved iRepertoire HTBI primers and Arm-PCR of CDR3 regions. Each CDR3 protein is one row after TCRdb ran MiXCR on the multiplex PCR reads. The sample has under 350,000 distinct CDR3 sequences; 22% are singletons. The CDR3 loop spans 15 amino acids. The V end lost 5 bases, the J end lost 1 base, and 13 bases lay between the germline ends. In germline, CDR1 is SGHTA, CDR2 FQGNSA. Described time point: persistent/refractory GD, antithyroid drugs over 5 years with positive TRAb. Following extraction of RNA from PBMCs, that RNA was used to make the TCR library.

Specimen: peripheral blood mononuclear cells (PBMCs), collected when the disease was refractory, from a patient treated with antithyroid drugs. The source of this sequence is a female donor with Graves disease. The gene calls are TRBV7-2 and TRBJ2-3, with a tentative D call TRBD2 (5 bases). CDR3 bases: TGTGCCAGCAGCCCCCGGTTTAGCGGCACAGATACGCAGTATTTT. Its translation: CASSPRFSGTDTQYF.